The 26 T cell receptor beta chains below all came from one sample that was sequenced in a study of cytomegalovirus exposure and HLA in healthy donors. The PCR ran on 60 Vbeta and 13 Jbeta primers. Sequencing used immunoSEQ multiplex PCR; TCRdb keeps in-frame clones, though not all of them. The sample has about 190,000 clones; about 85% are singletons. The source material was PBMCs. The receptors stem from a man aged 45-60 years in good health and CMV-seronegative.

The chain uses TRBV19 and TRBJ2-5; 9 bases agree with TRBD2. The length of the CDR3 is 15 residues. Looked up from germline, CDR1 is LNHDA and CDR2 is SQIVND (reference sequence). The V and J ends lost 5 bases and 5 bases, in that order; junction bases with no gene match: 9. CDR3 loop: CASSSGTSFGETQYF. Written as DNA, the CDR3 is TGTGCCAGTAGTTCCGGGACTAGCTTCGGGGAGACCCAGTACTTC.

In this sample, this clone turned up once. At the DNA level, this CDR3 is encoded by other sequences in the same sample as well. The chain is built from TRBV20-1 and TRBJ1-2; D not certain. Trimming removed 6 bases from V and 3 bases from J, with 8 bases in between. The CDR3 is 11 amino acids. The germline V gene encodes CDR1 DFQATT and CDR2 SNEGSKA (reference sequence). CDR3 nucleotide sequence: TGCAGTGCCAGGAGGGACTATGGCTACACCTTC. Translation gives CSARRDYGYTF.

The chain employs TRBV5-4 and TRBJ1-5, with D tentatively TRBD1 (5 bases). CDR3 size: 15 residues. Germline CDR1 and CDR2: SGHNT and YYREEE (reference sequence). Between the trimmed V and J ends, which lost 0 bases and 2 bases, there was a span of 9 bases. For the CDR3, the DNA is TGTGCCAGCAGCTTGGGGGGGGTCCGCAATCAGCCCCAGCATTTT. This codes for CASSLGGVRNQPQHF.

This chain joins TRBV7-3 and TRBJ2-5; a possible D gene is TRBD2 (6 bases). Germline CDR1 SGHTA, CDR2 FQGTGA. CDR3 length: 14 residues. The V and J ends lost 5 bases and 7 bases respectively, with 17 bases between them. In nucleotides, the CDR3 is TGTGCCAGCAGCCCGGGACTTTTACGGGGGACCCAGTACTTC. This gives the protein CASSPGLLRGTQYF. The full variable domain, its missing parts supplied by reference TRBV7-3 and TRBJ2-5, is GAGVSQTPSNKVTEKGKYVELRCDPISGHTALYWYRQSLGQGPEFLIYFQGTGAADDSGLPNDRFFAVRPEGSVSTLKIQRTERGDSAVYLCASSPGLLRGTQYFGPGTRLLVL.

The chain joins TRBV19 to TRBJ1-2, with a possible D match to TRBD1 (6 bases). V gave up 7 bases and J gave up 2 bases, with 20 bases separating them. Germline V CDR1 and CDR2: LNHDA, SQIVND (reference sequence). CDR3 length equals 16 residues. CDR3 coding DNA: TGTGCCAGTAACCTCATTACCACGACAGGCAACTATGGCTACACCTTC. Translated: CASNLITTTGNYGYTF.

This chain uses TRBV20-1 with TRBJ1-2, with D unresolved. V was pared by 4 bases and J by 0 bases, with 3 bases between. CDR1 is DFQATT, CDR2 SNEGSKA, per germline (reference sequence). The CDR3 length is 11 residues. The CDR3 loop is CSAKPNYGYTF. CDR3 bases: TGCAGTGCTAAGCCTAACTATGGCTACACCTTC.

This clone was seen just once. This chain uses TRBV18 with TRBJ2-5, with D maybe TRBD2 (5 bases). The CDR3 length is 14 residues. The V end was cut by 1 base, the J end by 4 bases, with 10 bases between. In germline, CDR1 is KGHSH, CDR2 LQKENI. CDR3 in amino acids: CASSPRGNGETQYF. The CDR3 DNA sequence: TGTGCCAGCTCACCACGAGGGAACGGAGAGACCCAGTACTTC.

CDR3 in amino acids: CASSKTTGLQNYGYTF. The DNA of the CDR3 is TGTGCCAGCTCTAAAACCACGGGACTGCAAAACTATGGCTACACCTTC. The chain employs TRBV18 and TRBJ1-2; tentative D call: TRBD1 (5 bases). Trimming took 6 bases from V and 2 from J, leaving 19 bases between them. CDR3 length equals 16 residues. Germline CDR1 and CDR2: KGHSH and LQKENI.

The chain is built from TRBV27 and TRBJ1-1; 8 nucleotides align to TRBD1. The germline V gene encodes CDR1 MNHEY and CDR2 SMNVEV (reference sequence). The V gene end was trimmed by 2 bases and the J gene end by 1 base; junction bases not matched to a gene: 3. The CDR3 has 15 residues. CDR3 coding DNA: TGTGCCAGCAGTTTAGGCAGGGGGCGGAACACTGAAGCTTTCTTT. Translated: CASSLGRGRNTEAFF.

This chain uses TRBV15 with TRBJ2-7, with TRBD1 matching over 8 bases. V dropped 2 bases and J dropped 3; count of bases not matched to a gene: 6. The length of the CDR3 is 15 residues. Germline CDR1 and CDR2: LNHNV and YYDKDF (reference sequence). The CDR3 sequence: CATSRPRGQGYEQYF. The CDR3 DNA reads TGTGCCACCAGCAGACCTAGAGGACAGGGCTACGAGCAGTACTTC.

V is TRBV27 and J is TRBJ2-7; D may be TRBD1 (5 bases). CDR3 length: 15 amino acids. Germline V gives CDR1 MNHEY, CDR2 SMNVEV (reference sequence). The V gene lost 1 base and the J gene lost 3 bases, with 13 bases spanning the gap. The CDR3 DNA follows: TGTGCCAGCAGTTTATTAAGCCAGGGTTTCTACGAGCAGTACTTC. Translating it yields CASSLLSQGFYEQYF.

Comments on this clone: The same CDR3 arises from other DNA sequences in this sample as well. V usage is TRBV7-2 and J usage is TRBJ1-5; TRBD1 matches 7 bases. Germline CDR1 and CDR2: SGHTA and FQGNSA. The CDR3 loop spans 14 amino acids. Germline trimming cut 3 bases from V and 3 bases from J; bases unmatched to any gene: 2. The CDR3 loop is CASSLDRTNQPQHF. CDR3 coding DNA: TGTGCCAGCAGCTTGGACAGGACCAATCAGCCCCAGCATTTT. The full variable domain, rest sourced from reference TRBV7-2 and TRBJ1-5, is GAGVSQSPSNKVTEKGKDVELRCDPISGHTALYWYRQSLGQGLEFLIYFQGNSAPDKSGLPSDRFSAERTGGSVSTLTIQRTQQEDSAVYLCASSLDRTNQPQHFGDGTRLSIL.

The rearrangement uses TRBV20-1 and TRBJ1-2; D may be TRBD1 (5 bases). The V gene lost 6 bases and the J gene lost 8 bases, with 13 bases spanning the gap. Looked up from germline, CDR1 is DFQATT and CDR2 is SNEGSKA (reference sequence). The CDR3 covers 11 residues. CDR3 sequence: CSAPGAGGYTF. The CDR3 bases are TGCAGTGCCCCCGGGGCGGGGGGCTACACCTTC.

This clone was counted once. This chain links TRBV7-6 with TRBJ1-3, with D perhaps TRBD1 (5 bases). Germline CDR1 SGHVS, CDR2 FNYEAQ. Trimming left V 5 bases short and J 4 bases short, with 24 bases between. CDR3 size: 18 residues. This chain's CDR3 is CASSPNLDSYLTGNTIYF. In DNA, the CDR3 is TGTGCCAGCAGCCCAAATCTAGACAGCTACCTAACAGGAAACACCATATATTTT.

This chain joins TRBV27 and TRBJ1-5; TRBD1 agrees at 8 bases. Germline CDR1 reads MNHEY; CDR2 reads SMNVEV (reference sequence). The ends lost 5 bases at V and 5 bases at J; junction bases unmatched: 8. The CDR3 runs to 15 residues. CDR3 protein: CASSRDRSSDQPQHF. The CDR3, as DNA: TGTGCCAGCAGTAGGGACAGGTCGTCCGATCAGCCCCAGCATTTT.

Comment on this clone: Sequence at one end of the junction differs from germline and may be a read error. The chain combines TRBV7-9 with TRBJ1-2; D gene uncertain. CDR3 size: 12 residues. Germline values: CDR1 SEHNR, CDR2 FQNEAQ (reference sequence). The CDR3 is CSSSFEHYGYTF. For the CDR3, the DNA is TGTTCCAGCAGCTTTGAACATTATGGCTACACCTTC.

Turning to this clone: The junction and the germline gene differ at one end; a read error may be behind it. This chain links TRBV5-1 with TRBJ2-2; 7 bases are shared with TRBD1. The germline V gene has CDR1 SGHRS and CDR2 YFSETQ. This CDR3 comprises 16 residues. CDR3 loop: CASSPPGRGNAGELFF. The CDR3 DNA reads TGCGCCAGCAGCCCTCCCGGCAGGGGGAACGCCGGGGAGCTGTTTTTT.

Comment on this clone: Other DNA sequences in this specimen translate into the identical CDR3. The chain employs TRBV27 and TRBJ2-3; tentatively, D is TRBD1 (5 bases). CDR1 is MNHEY, CDR2 SMNVEV, per germline (reference sequence). The length of the CDR3 is 13 residues. Trimming took off 7 bases at V and 1 base at J, with 9 bases between the two ends. The CDR3 DNA is TGTGCCAGCACCTTACAGGGCACAGATACGCAGTATTTT. Its translation: CASTLQGTDTQYF.

This chain uses TRBV11-2 with TRBJ2-5; D not certain. The CDR3 contains 12 residues. Germline V gives CDR1 SGHAT, CDR2 FQNNGV. Trimming pared 6 bases from V and 2 bases from J, leaving 7 bases between. The CDR3 region has the DNA TGTGCCAGCAGTCGGTCGCAAGAGACCCAGTACTTC. It translates to CASSRSQETQYF. The variable domain in full, with the rest retrieved from reference TRBV11-2 and TRBJ2-5, is EAGVAQSPRYKIIEKRQSVAFWCNPISGHATLYWYQQILGQGPKLLIQFQNNGVVDDSQLPKDRFSAERLKGVDSTLKIQPAKLEDSAVYLCASSRSQETQYFGPGTRLLVL.

The chain joins TRBV7-2 to TRBJ1-1, with a possible D match to TRBD1 (5 bases). Looked up from germline, CDR1 is SGHTA and CDR2 is FQGNSA. V lost 6 bases and J 1 base, leaving 12 bases between the germline ends. The CDR3 runs 14 residues. The CDR3 DNA reads TGTGCCAGCAGAACCGGGACTACGAACACTGAAGCTTTCTTT. It yields the protein CASRTGTTNTEAFF.

This clone has just one count. The chain employs TRBV6-4 and TRBJ1-5; perhaps TRBD1 as D (6 bases). CDR1 is MRHNA and CDR2 is SNTAGT in the germline V gene. This CDR3 has 13 amino acids. Trimming cost V 5 bases and J 4 bases, with 9 bases left between them. The CDR3 region has the DNA TGTGCCAGCAGTCACAGGGAGAATCAGCCCCAGCATTTT. Its translation: CASSHRENQPQHF.

The V call is TRBV5-1, the J call TRBJ2-6; no clear D gene. The CDR3 covers 13 residues. In germline, CDR1 is SGHRS, CDR2 YFSETQ. With 4 bases removed from V and 1 base from J, the gap between germline ends came to 3 bases. The CDR3 reads CASSESGANVLTF. The CDR3 bases are TGCGCCAGCAGCGAGTCTGGGGCCAACGTCCTGACTTTC. The full variable domain, completed using reference TRBV5-1 and TRBJ2-6, is KAGVTQTPRYLIKTRGQQVTLSCSPISGHRSVSWYQQTPGQGLQFLFEYFSETQRNKGNFPGRFSGRQFSNSRSEMNVSTLELGDSALYLCASSESGANVLTFGAGSRLTVL.

The chain links TRBV5-1 to TRBJ2-5; maybe TRBD1 (6 bases). CDR3 size: 13 residues. V shed 4 bases and J shed 4 bases, with 11 bases lying between them. Germline V gives CDR1 SGHRS, CDR2 YFSETQ. This CDR3 is CASSREGGETQYF. As DNA, the CDR3 is TGCGCCAGCAGCCGAGAAGGGGGAGAGACCCAGTACTTC.

The chain has TRBV11-2 and TRBJ2-7; TRBD1 might be the D (6 bases). The CDR3 runs 16 residues. CDR1 is SGHAT, CDR2 FQNNGV, per germline. Trimming took 1 base from V and 3 from J, leaving 16 bases between them. The CDR3 nucleotides are TGTGCCAGCAGCTTAGCCCCCGGGACATCATACTACGAGCAGTACTTC. Translation gives CASSLAPGTSYYEQYF.

Details on this clone: Its ends do not fully match the called genes, so a read error is possible. The chain has TRBV7-3 and TRBJ2-7, with no clear D. The CDR3 contains 14 residues. Germline-derived CDR1 and CDR2 are SGHTA and FQGTGA. The CDR3 DNA is TGTGCCAGCAGCCTAACTACTACCACCTACGAGCAGTACTTC. Translated, it gives CASSLTTTTYEQYF.

V is TRBV5-1 and J is TRBJ1-3; D remains ambiguous. The germline gives CDR1 SGHRS, CDR2 YFSETQ. Deletions cut 1 base from V and 0 bases from J, with 11 bases between. This CDR3 is 16 amino acids long. The CDR3 DNA reads as TGCGCCAGCAGCTTGCTCCCCCAGAACTCTGGAAACACCATATATTTT. Translation: CASSLLPQNSGNTIYF.